These T cell receptor beta chains were read from a single sample in a study of blood T cell repertoires in COVID-19. Assay: immunoSEQ multiplex PCR; the TCRdb copy retains only in-frame clones and omits some. The table has 350,000 or so clones, more than 70% seen once; the top ten hold 0.95% to 1.1%. Sequenced sample: PBMCs or T cells enriched from blood (not recorded which). These receptors all come from a woman under 40 who had been exposed to COVID-19. CDR3s include the opening cysteine and the closing phenylalanine or tryptophan. D genes are given only for firm matches. Rows give clone size only sometimes, using once, few, many, or a class for an expanded clone.

J gene: TRBJ2-2
V gene: TRBV7-5
clone size: .
D gene: .
CDR3 protein: CARSFFALADGELFF
CDR3 DNA: TGTGCCAGAAGCTTTTTTGCCTTAGCTGACGGGGAGCTGTTTTTT

J gene: TRBJ1-5
V gene: TRBV19
clone size: .
D gene: TRBD1
CDR3 protein: CASNPDRGGGQPQHF
CDR3 DNA: TGTGCCAGTAACCCGGACAGGGGAGGGGGTCAGCCCCAGCATTTT

J gene: TRBJ2-2
V gene: TRBV9
clone size: .
D gene: .
CDR3 protein: CASSLGADANTGELFF
CDR3 DNA: TGTGCCAGCAGCCTCGGAGCGGACGCGAACACCGGGGAGCTGTTTTTT

J gene: TRBJ1-6
V gene: TRBV7-6
clone size: .
D gene: .
CDR3 protein: CASSPQGFDSPLHF
CDR3 DNA: TGTGCCAGCAGCCCGCAGGGGTTTGATTCACCCCTCCACTTT

J gene: TRBJ1-2
V gene: TRBV6-5
clone size: .
D gene: .
CDR3 protein: CASSYRQGTYGYTF
CDR3 DNA: TGTGCCAGCAGTTACCGGCAGGGCACTTATGGCTACACCTTC

J gene: TRBJ1-2
V gene: TRBV9
clone size: .
D gene: TRBD1
CDR3 protein: CASSVPRQGINYGYTF
CDR3 DNA: TGTGCCAGCAGCGTACCGCGACAGGGAATAAACTATGGCTACACCTTC

J gene: TRBJ2-2
V gene: TRBV7-9
clone size: .
D gene: .
CDR3 protein: CASSLVWGGTDPPGELFF
CDR3 DNA: TGTGCCAGCAGCTTAGTCTGGGGCGGGACGGATCCCCCCGGGGAGCTGTTTTTT

J gene: TRBJ2-3
V gene: TRBV9
clone size: .
D gene: TRBD1
CDR3 protein: CASSGRTGGGTDTQYF
CDR3 DNA: TGTGCCAGCAGCGGACGGACAGGGGGAGGGACAGATACGCAGTATTTT

J gene: TRBJ2-7
V gene: TRBV3-1/TRBV3-2
clone size: .
D gene: TRBD1
CDR3 protein: CASSQDPGTGAYEQYF
CDR3 DNA: TGTGCCAGCAGCCAAGACCCCGGGACAGGGGCTTACGAGCAGTACTTC

J gene: TRBJ2-7
V gene: TRBV30
clone size: .
D gene: TRBD2
CDR3 protein: CAWSVAGVGNLYF
CDR3 DNA: TGTGCCTGGAGTGTAGCGGGAGTAGGGAACTTGTACTTC

J gene: TRBJ1-5
V gene: TRBV10-3
clone size: few
D gene: .
CDR3 protein: CAISEGQQNQPQHF
CDR3 DNA: TGTGCCATCAGTGAGGGGCAGCAGAATCAGCCCCAGCATTTT

J gene: TRBJ1-1
V gene: TRBV19
clone size: few
D gene: TRBD1
CDR3 protein: CASSMRDRGLDNTEAFF
CDR3 DNA: TGTGCCAGTAGTATGCGGGACAGGGGATTGGATAACACTGAAGCTTTCTTT

J gene: TRBJ2-7
V gene: TRBV7-3
clone size: .
D gene: .
CDR3 protein: CASSSQGGISEQYF
CDR3 DNA: TGTGCCAGCAGCTCGCAGGGGGGAATTAGCGAGCAGTACTTC

J gene: TRBJ1-1
V gene: TRBV12-3/TRBV12-4
clone size: .
D gene: .
CDR3 protein: CASRSGSEAFF
CDR3 DNA: TGTGCCAGCCGCTCGGGGTCCGAAGCTTTCTTT

J gene: TRBJ2-3
V gene: TRBV20-1
clone size: .
D gene: TRBD2
CDR3 protein: CSASAGLAGKLLTDTQYF
CDR3 DNA: TGCAGTGCTAGTGCCGGACTAGCGGGTAAACTCCTCACAGATACGCAGTATTTT

J gene: TRBJ2-4
V gene: TRBV29-1
clone size: .
D gene: TRBD1
CDR3 protein: CSVEGSSQGAHIQYF
CDR3 DNA: TGCAGCGTTGAGGGTTCTAGTCAGGGGGCGCACATTCAGTACTTC

J gene: TRBJ1-5
V gene: TRBV3-1/TRBV3-2
clone size: .
D gene: .
CDR3 protein: CASSQGPGGEQPQHF
CDR3 DNA: TGTGCCAGCAGCCAAGGACCGGGAGGGGAGCAGCCCCAGCATTTT

J gene: TRBJ1-1
V gene: TRBV6-5
clone size: .
D gene: .
CDR3 protein: CASSPNPLMNTEAFF
CDR3 DNA: TGTGCCAGCAGTCCCAACCCGCTAATGAACACTGAAGCTTTCTTT